This entry features one T cell receptor (beta chain) sequence. Its antigen is currently not known. CDR1 and CDR2 are drawn from the germline V gene: SGHRS, YFSETQ. From the cysteine up to the phenylalanine, the CDR3 has a length of 14 residues. Only the protein is available. The data originate from a study of diagnostic markers for celiac disease (TCRdb year 2020). Data came from an Illumina MiSeq. One entry per CDR3 protein sequence results from the TCRdb reprocessing of the reads, with DNA left out. The record for this sample contains 2,000 or so distinct CDR3 sequences. The ten most abundant clones make up roughly 15% of the sample.

This sequence originates from a human donor. This table probably holds off-target reads from a library built for another chain. The sequenced sample consisted of either unsorted cells or a sorted T cell fraction (not recorded which). The chain links TRBV5-1 with TRBJ1-2. The CDR3 has the sequence CASSLERVNYGYTF.